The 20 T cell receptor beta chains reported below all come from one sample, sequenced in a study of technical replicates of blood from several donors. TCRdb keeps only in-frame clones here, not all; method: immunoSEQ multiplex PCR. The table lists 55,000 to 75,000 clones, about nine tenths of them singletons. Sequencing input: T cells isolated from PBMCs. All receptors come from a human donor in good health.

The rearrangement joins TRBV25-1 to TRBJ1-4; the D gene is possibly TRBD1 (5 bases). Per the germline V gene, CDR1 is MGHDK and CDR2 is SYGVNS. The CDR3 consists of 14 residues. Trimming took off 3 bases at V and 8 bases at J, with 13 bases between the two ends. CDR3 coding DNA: TGTGCCAGCAGTGATTGGGGGAGGGGAGAAAAACTGTTTTTT. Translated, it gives CASSDWGRGEKLFF.

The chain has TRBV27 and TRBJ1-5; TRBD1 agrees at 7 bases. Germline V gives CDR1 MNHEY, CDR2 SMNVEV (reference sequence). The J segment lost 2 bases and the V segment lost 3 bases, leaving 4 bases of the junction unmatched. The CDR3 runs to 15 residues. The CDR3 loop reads CASSFQTGGNQPQHF. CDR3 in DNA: TGTGCCAGCAGTTTCCAAACAGGGGGCAATCAGCCCCAGCATTTT.

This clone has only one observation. CDR3 sequence: CATSRDRPQGNIQYF. CDR3 coding DNA: TGTGCCACCAGCAGAGATCGGCCACAGGGGAACATTCAGTACTTC. The chain employs TRBV15 and TRBJ2-4; 7 bases match TRBD1. After removal of 0 bases from V and 7 bases from J, the junction contained 6 bases not matched to a gene. The CDR3 contains 15 residues. CDR1 LNHNV and CDR2 YYDKDF come from the germline V gene (reference sequence).

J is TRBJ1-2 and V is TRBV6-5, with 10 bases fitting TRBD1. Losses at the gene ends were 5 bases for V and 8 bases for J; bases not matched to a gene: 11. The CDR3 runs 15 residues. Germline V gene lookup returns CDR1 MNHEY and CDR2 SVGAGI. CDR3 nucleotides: TGTGCCAGCAGTCCTCAGGGGACAGGGGCTTCGGGCTACACCTTC. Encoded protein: CASSPQGTGASGYTF.

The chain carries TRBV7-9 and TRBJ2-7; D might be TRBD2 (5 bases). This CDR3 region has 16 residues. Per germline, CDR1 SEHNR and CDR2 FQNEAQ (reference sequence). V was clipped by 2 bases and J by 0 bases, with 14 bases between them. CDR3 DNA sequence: TGTGCCAGCAGCTTACTAGTCGGGGTCAACTCCTACGAGCAGTACTTC. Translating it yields CASSLLVGVNSYEQYF.

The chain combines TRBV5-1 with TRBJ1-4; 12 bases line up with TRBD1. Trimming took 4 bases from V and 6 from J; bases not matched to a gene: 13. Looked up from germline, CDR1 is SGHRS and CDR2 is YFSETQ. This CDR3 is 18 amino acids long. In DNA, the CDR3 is TGCGCCAGCAGCCCGGGTCCCGGGACAGGGGGCCGAGATGAAAAACTGTTTTTT. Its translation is CASSPGPGTGGRDEKLFF.

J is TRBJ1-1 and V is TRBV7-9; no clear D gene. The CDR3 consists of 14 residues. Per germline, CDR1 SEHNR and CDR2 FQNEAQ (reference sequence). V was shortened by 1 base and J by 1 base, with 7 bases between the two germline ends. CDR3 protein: CASSLESGNTEAFF. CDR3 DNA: TGTGCCAGCAGCTTAGAATCAGGGAACACTGAAGCTTTCTTT.

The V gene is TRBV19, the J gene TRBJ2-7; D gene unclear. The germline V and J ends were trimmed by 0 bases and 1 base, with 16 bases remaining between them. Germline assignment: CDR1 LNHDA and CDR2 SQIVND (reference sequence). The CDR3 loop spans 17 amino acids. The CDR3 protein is CASSIDLRVGRSYEQYF. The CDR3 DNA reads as TGTGCCAGTAGTATAGATCTGCGAGTTGGTAGATCCTACGAGCAGTACTTC.

The CDR3 region is CASSSPGQVAFTEAFF. The CDR3 region has the DNA TGTGCCAGCAGTTCCCCGGGACAGGTCGCCTTTACTGAAGCTTTCTTT. This sequence joins TRBV28 and TRBJ1-1; 8 nucleotides match TRBD1. V shed 4 bases and J 5 bases; nucleotides not matched to a gene: 12. CDR1 MDHEN and CDR2 SYDVKM come from the germline V gene. This CDR3 has 16 residues.

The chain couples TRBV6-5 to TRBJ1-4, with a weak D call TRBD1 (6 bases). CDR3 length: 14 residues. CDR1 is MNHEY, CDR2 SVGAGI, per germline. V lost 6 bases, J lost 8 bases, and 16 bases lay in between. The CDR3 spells CASRPPGHWEKLFF. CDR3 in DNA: TGTGCCAGCAGGCCACCGGGACATTGGGAAAAACTGTTTTTT.

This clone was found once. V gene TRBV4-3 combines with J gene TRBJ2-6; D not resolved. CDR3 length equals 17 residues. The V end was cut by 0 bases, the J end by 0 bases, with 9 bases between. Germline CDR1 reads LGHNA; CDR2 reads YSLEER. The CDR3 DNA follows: TGCGCCAGCAGCCAAGAGGTCCTATCCTCTGGGGCCAACGTCCTGACTTTC. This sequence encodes CASSQEVLSSGANVLTF.

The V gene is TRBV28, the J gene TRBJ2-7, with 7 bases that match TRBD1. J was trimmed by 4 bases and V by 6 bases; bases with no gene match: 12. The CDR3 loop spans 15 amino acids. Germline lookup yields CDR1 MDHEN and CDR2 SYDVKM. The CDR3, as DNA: TGTGCCAGCAGGGGCTCAGGGGGTCTGGGATACGAGCAGTACTTC. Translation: CASRGSGGLGYEQYF.

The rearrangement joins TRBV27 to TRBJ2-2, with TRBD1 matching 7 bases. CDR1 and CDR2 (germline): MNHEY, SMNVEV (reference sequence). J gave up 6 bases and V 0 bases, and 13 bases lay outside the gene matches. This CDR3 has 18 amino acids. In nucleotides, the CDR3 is TGTGCCAGCAGTTTATCCCCATTACCGGGACAGACTCCCGGGGAGCTGTTTTTT. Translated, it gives CASSLSPLPGQTPGELFF.

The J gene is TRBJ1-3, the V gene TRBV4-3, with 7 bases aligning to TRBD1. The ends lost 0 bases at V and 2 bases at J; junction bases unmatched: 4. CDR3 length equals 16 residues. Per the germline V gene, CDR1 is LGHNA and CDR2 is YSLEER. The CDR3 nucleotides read TGCGCCAGCAGCCAAGAATTAGGACAGGCTGGAAACACCATATATTTT. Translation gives CASSQELGQAGNTIYF.

In nucleotides, the CDR3 is TGTGCCAGCAGGACTACTGGACTAGCGGGAGCCCTTTACAATGAGCAGTTCTTC. Its protein product is CASRTTGLAGALYNEQFF. The rearrangement joins TRBV28 to TRBJ2-1; 13 bases map to TRBD2. V shed 6 bases, J shed 4 bases, and the junction held 12 bases outside the gene matches. The CDR3 runs 18 residues. The V gene's germline CDR1 is MDHEN and CDR2 SYDVKM.

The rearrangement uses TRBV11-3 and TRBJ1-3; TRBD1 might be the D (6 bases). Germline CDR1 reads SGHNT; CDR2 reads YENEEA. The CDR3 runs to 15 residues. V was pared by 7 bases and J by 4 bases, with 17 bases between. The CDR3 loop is CASNSDRPGGNTIYF. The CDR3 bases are TGTGCCAGCAACAGCGACAGGCCGGGAGGAAACACCATATATTTT.

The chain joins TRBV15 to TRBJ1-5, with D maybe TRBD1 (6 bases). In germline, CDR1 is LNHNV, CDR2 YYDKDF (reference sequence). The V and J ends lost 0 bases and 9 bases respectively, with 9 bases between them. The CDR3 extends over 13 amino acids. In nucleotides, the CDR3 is TGTGCCACCAGCAGAGATGGACAGTTGCCCCAGCATTTT. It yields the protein CATSRDGQLPQHF.

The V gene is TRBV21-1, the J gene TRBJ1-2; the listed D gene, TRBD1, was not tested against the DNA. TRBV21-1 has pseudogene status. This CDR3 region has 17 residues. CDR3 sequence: CASTVGQGVLRVWGYTF. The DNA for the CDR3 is TGTGCCAGCACCGTGGGACAGGGCGTCTTAAGGGTCTGGGGCTACACCTTC.

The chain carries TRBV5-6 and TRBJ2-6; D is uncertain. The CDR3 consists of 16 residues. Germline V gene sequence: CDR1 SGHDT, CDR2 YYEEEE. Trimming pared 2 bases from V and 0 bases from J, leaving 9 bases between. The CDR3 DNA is TGTGCCAGCAGCTTCCCGTTACTCTCTGGGGCCAACGTCCTGACTTTC. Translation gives CASSFPLLSGANVLTF.

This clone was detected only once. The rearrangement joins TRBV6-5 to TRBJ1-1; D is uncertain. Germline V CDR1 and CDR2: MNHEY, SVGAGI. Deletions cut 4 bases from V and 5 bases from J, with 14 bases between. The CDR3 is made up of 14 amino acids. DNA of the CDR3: TGTGCCAGCAGTTGCAACGGGATGGGGACTGAAGCTTTCTTT. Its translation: CASSCNGMGTEAFF.